This TCR beta chain was recorded in a study of blood T cell repertoires in COVID-19. Per the authors' pipeline: Amplified reference gene primers provided the basis for estimating nucleated cell counts. Clones were read by immunoSEQ multiplex PCR, and TCRdb kept only the in-frame ones, dropping some. V and J calls and clone size are copied from that table; D and trimming were computed from the DNA. Of roughly 160,000 clones listed, roughly 83% are singletons. V dropped 4 bases and J dropped 3; count of bases not matched to a gene: 14. The germline V gene has CDR1 MGHRA and CDR2 YSYEKL. The CDR3 spans 17 residues.

The rearrangement uses TRBV4-1 and TRBJ2-7, with TRBD1 matching 8 bases. The sequencing sample was made of peripheral blood. The receptor comes from a young man with active or convalescent COVID-19. CDR3 residues: CASSPRLDRGSFYEQYF. The CDR3 coding sequence is TGCGCCAGCAGCCCAAGACTTGACAGGGGTTCGTTCTACGAGCAGTACTTC.